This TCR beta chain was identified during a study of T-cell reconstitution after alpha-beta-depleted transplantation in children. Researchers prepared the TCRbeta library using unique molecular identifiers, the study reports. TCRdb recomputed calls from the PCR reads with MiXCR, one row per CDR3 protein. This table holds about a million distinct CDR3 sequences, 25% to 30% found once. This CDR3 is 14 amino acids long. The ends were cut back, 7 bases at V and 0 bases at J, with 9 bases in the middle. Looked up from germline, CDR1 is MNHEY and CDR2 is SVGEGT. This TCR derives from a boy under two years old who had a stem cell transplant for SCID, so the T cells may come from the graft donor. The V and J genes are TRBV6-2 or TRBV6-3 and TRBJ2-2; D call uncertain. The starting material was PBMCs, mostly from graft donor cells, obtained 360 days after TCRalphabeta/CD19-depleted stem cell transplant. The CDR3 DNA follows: TGTGCCAGCACCCGAAGTCCGAACACCGGGGAGCTGTTTTTT. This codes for CASTRSPNTGELFF.